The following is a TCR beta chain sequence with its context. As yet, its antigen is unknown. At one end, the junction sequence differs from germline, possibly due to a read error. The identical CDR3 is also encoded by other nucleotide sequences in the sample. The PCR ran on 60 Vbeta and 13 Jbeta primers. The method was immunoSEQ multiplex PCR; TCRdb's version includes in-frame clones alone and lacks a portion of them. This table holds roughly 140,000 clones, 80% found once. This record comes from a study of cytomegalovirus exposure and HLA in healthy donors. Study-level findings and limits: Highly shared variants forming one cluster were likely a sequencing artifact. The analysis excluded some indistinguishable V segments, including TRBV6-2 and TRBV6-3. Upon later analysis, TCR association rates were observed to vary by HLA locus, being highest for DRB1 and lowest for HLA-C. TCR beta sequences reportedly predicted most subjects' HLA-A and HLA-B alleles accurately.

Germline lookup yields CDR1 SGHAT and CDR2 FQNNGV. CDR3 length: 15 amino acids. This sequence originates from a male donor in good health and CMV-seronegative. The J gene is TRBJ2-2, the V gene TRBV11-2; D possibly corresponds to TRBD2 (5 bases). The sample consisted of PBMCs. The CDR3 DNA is TGCGCCAGCAGCTTAGAGTTGGAGGTCACCGGGGAGCTGTTTTTT. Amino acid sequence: CASSLELEVTGELFF.